The TCR beta chain described here comes from a study of spatial heterogeneity in lung cancer. Study overall: Unique TCR and UMI combinations averaged more than ten appearances each in raw reads.

The library protocol tagged each TCR cDNA with a unique molecular identifier. From the 5' RACE reads, TCRdb called clonotypes with MiXCR, one entry per CDR3 protein. The repertoire has roughly 4,600 distinct CDR3 sequences, around 20% of them found once; the top ten carry approximately 22%. Time point noted: sample taken at primary tumor resection. Extraction of whole RNA from tumor, nontumor lung or frozen PBMC preceded unsorted sequencing. The approximately 69 donors had untreated early-stage non-small cell lung cancer. By its share, this clonotype is medium-sized. Germline CDR1 and CDR2: LGHNA and YNFKEQ. Trimming at V came to 4 bases and at J to 4 bases, leaving 7 bases not matched to a gene. This CDR3 is 16 amino acids long.

The V and J genes are TRBV4-2 and TRBJ2-3; 11 bases are shared with TRBD2. This material consisted of normal lung tissue next to the tumor, taken at surgery. This clonotype was sampled from a male donor with early-stage non-small cell lung cancer. The CDR3 nucleotides read TGTGCCAGCAGCCGATATAGCGGGGGGGCAGCAGATACGCAGTATTTT. It codes for CASSRYSGGAADTQYF.